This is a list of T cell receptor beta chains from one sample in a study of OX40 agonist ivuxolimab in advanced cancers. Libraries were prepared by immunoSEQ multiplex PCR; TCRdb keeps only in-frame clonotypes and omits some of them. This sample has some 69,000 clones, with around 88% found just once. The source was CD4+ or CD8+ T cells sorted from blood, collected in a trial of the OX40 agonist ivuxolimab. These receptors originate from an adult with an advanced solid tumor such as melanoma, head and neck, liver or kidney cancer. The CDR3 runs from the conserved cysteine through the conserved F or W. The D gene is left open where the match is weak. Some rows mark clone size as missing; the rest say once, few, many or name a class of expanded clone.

CDR3 DNA: TGTGCCAGCAGCGTAGTGTCTGATACGCAGTATTTT
CDR3 protein: CASSVVSDTQYF
clone size: -
V gene: TRBV9
D gene: -
J gene: TRBJ2-3

CDR3 DNA: TGTGCCAGCAGCCGGGAGGTGGAGACCCAGTACTTC
CDR3 protein: CASSREVETQYF
clone size: -
V gene: TRBV7-2
D gene: TRBD2
J gene: TRBJ2-5

CDR3 DNA: TGCGCCAGCAGCTTGGTGGTGGGGAACTATGGCTACACCTTC
CDR3 protein: CASSLVVGNYGYTF
clone size: -
V gene: TRBV5-1
D gene: -
J gene: TRBJ1-2

CDR3 DNA: TGTGCCAGCAGCTTAGATGCGGTCAACTATGGCTACACCTTC
CDR3 protein: CASSLDAVNYGYTF
clone size: -
V gene: TRBV7-8
D gene: -
J gene: TRBJ1-2

CDR3 DNA: TGTGCCAGCAGCGTAGACGCGGGAGCCTCCGAGCAGTACTTC
CDR3 protein: CASSVDAGASEQYF
clone size: -
V gene: TRBV9
D gene: TRBD2
J gene: TRBJ2-7

CDR3 DNA: TGTGCCAGCTCACCAGAAGAAGGGGGGGCCTACGAGCAGTACTTC
CDR3 protein: CASSPEEGGAYEQYF
clone size: -
V gene: TRBV18
D gene: -
J gene: TRBJ2-7

CDR3 DNA: TGTGCCAGTAGTATGAACGGAGCCACAGATACGCAGTATTTT
CDR3 protein: CASSMNGATDTQYF
clone size: -
V gene: TRBV19
D gene: -
J gene: TRBJ2-3

CDR3 DNA: TGTGCCAGCAGCAGGACAGGGGACTCCTACGAGCAGTACTTC
CDR3 protein: CASSRTGDSYEQYF
clone size: -
V gene: TRBV6-1
D gene: TRBD1
J gene: TRBJ2-7

CDR3 DNA: TGTGCCACCCGGGACAGCCAAGAGACCCAGTACTTC
CDR3 protein: CATRDSQETQYF
clone size: -
V gene: TRBV7-9
D gene: TRBD1
J gene: TRBJ2-5

CDR3 DNA: TGTGCCAGCAGCCATCCAGGACAGTCCTATAGCAATCAGCCCCAGCATTTT
CDR3 protein: CASSHPGQSYSNQPQHF
clone size: -
V gene: TRBV5-8
D gene: -
J gene: TRBJ1-5

CDR3 DNA: TGTGCCAGCAGTTTAAGGACAGGGGTGAACACTGAAGCTTTCTTT
CDR3 protein: CASSLRTGVNTEAFF
clone size: -
V gene: TRBV28
D gene: TRBD1
J gene: TRBJ1-1

CDR3 DNA: TGTGCCAGCAGGGGGACTAATGAAAAACTGTTTTTT
CDR3 protein: CASRGTNEKLFF
clone size: -
V gene: TRBV6-6
D gene: -
J gene: TRBJ1-4

CDR3 DNA: TGTGCCAGTAGTATAGTTCAGGGGTCCTATGGCTACACCTTC
CDR3 protein: CASSIVQGSYGYTF
clone size: -
V gene: TRBV19
D gene: -
J gene: TRBJ1-2

CDR3 DNA: TGTGCCAGCAGCCCCGGGACAGGAGGTCAGCCCCAGCATTTT
CDR3 protein: CASSPGTGGQPQHF
clone size: -
V gene: TRBV7-2
D gene: TRBD1
J gene: TRBJ1-5

CDR3 DNA: TGCGCCAGCAGTCCATTCTACGAGCAGTACTTC
CDR3 protein: CASSPFYEQYF
clone size: -
V gene: TRBV10-2
D gene: -
J gene: TRBJ2-7

CDR3 DNA: TGTGCCGGTTCCCTTTACGGGGAGCTGTTTTTT
CDR3 protein: CAGSLYGELFF
clone size: few
V gene: TRBV19
D gene: -
J gene: TRBJ2-2

CDR3 DNA: TGTGCCAGCAGTTACACCGGACAGGGGGAAAAACTGTTTTTT
CDR3 protein: CASSYTGQGEKLFF
clone size: once
V gene: TRBV6-6
D gene: TRBD1
J gene: TRBJ1-4

CDR3 DNA: TGTGCCAGCAGCTTAAGGACCTCGGCGGGACACATTCAGTACTTC
CDR3 protein: CASSLRTSAGHIQYF
clone size: -
V gene: TRBV11-2
D gene: -
J gene: TRBJ2-4

CDR3 DNA: TGTGCCAGCAGCAAAGACCACAATGAGCAGTTCTTC
CDR3 protein: CASSKDHNEQFF
clone size: -
V gene: TRBV21-1
D gene: -
J gene: TRBJ2-1

CDR3 DNA: TGTGCCAGCAGCCAAGATCTTTGGCAGGGGGCTGGCTACGAGCAGTACTTC
CDR3 protein: CASSQDLWQGAGYEQYF
clone size: once
V gene: TRBV14
D gene: TRBD1
J gene: TRBJ2-7

CDR3 DNA: TGTGCCAGCAGTCGATCTGGCGGGAGTATCTACGAGCAGTACTTC
CDR3 protein: CASSRSGGSIYEQYF
clone size: -
V gene: TRBV7-2
D gene: TRBD2
J gene: TRBJ2-7

CDR3 DNA: TGTGCCAGCAGCCCAGTAGCGGGAGCGGGCAATGAGCAGTTCTTC
CDR3 protein: CASSPVAGAGNEQFF
clone size: -
V gene: TRBV6-5
D gene: TRBD2
J gene: TRBJ2-1

CDR3 DNA: TGTGCCAGCGGATCCGGGACAAGTATTCAGTACTTC
CDR3 protein: CASGSGTSIQYF
clone size: -
V gene: TRBV11-2
D gene: -
J gene: TRBJ2-4

CDR3 DNA: TGTGCCAGCAGCTCAAGAACGCTCGAGACCCAGTACTTC
CDR3 protein: CASSSRTLETQYF
clone size: -
V gene: TRBV7-6
D gene: -
J gene: TRBJ2-5

CDR3 DNA: TGTGCCAGCAGCTTACGGACAGGGGGGGCGGAGACCCAGTACTTC
CDR3 protein: CASSLRTGGAETQYF
clone size: few
V gene: TRBV7-9
D gene: TRBD1
J gene: TRBJ2-5

CDR3 DNA: TGTGCCAGTAAGACAGGGGGAACGGCTGAAGCTTTCTTT
CDR3 protein: CASKTGGTAEAFF
clone size: once
V gene: TRBV2
D gene: TRBD1
J gene: TRBJ1-1

CDR3 DNA: TGCAGCGTTGACGGTAGCGGGAGCGGCAATGAGCAGTTCTTC
CDR3 protein: CSVDGSGSGNEQFF
clone size: few
V gene: TRBV29-1
D gene: TRBD2
J gene: TRBJ2-1

CDR3 DNA: TGTGCCAGCACCAAAGGGCTAGCGACCTCCTACAATGAGCAGTTCTTC
CDR3 protein: CASTKGLATSYNEQFF
clone size: -
V gene: TRBV28
D gene: -
J gene: TRBJ2-1

CDR3 DNA: TGTGCCAGTAGTTTCCTAGAGACCACCGGGGAGCTGTTTTTT
CDR3 protein: CASSFLETTGELFF
clone size: once
V gene: TRBV19
D gene: -
J gene: TRBJ2-2

CDR3 DNA: TGCGCCAGCAGGGCTAGCAGCTACAATGAGCAGTTCTTC
CDR3 protein: CASRASSYNEQFF
clone size: -
V gene: TRBV10-2
D gene: -
J gene: TRBJ2-1

CDR3 DNA: TGCGCCAGCAGCCAAGGTCTGACGTTATCCTCCTACGAGCAGTACTTC
CDR3 protein: CASSQGLTLSSYEQYF
clone size: once
V gene: TRBV4-1
D gene: -
J gene: TRBJ2-7

CDR3 DNA: TGTGCCAGCTCACCTCAGGGTAACACTGAAGCTTTCTTT
CDR3 protein: CASSPQGNTEAFF
clone size: once
V gene: TRBV18
D gene: -
J gene: TRBJ1-1

CDR3 DNA: TGTGCCAGTAGTATATCCCTAGCGGGGGGGCCCTACAATGAGCAGTTCTTC
CDR3 protein: CASSISLAGGPYNEQFF
clone size: -
V gene: TRBV19
D gene: TRBD2
J gene: TRBJ2-1

CDR3 DNA: TGTGCCAGCAGCGTAGATAGCGGGAGGGGGTACGAGCAGTACTTC
CDR3 protein: CASSVDSGRGYEQYF
clone size: once
V gene: TRBV9
D gene: TRBD2
J gene: TRBJ2-7

CDR3 DNA: TGTGCCTGGAGTGTACTTGGGACAGGGCACCCCGGGGAGCTGTTTTTT
CDR3 protein: CAWSVLGTGHPGELFF
clone size: -
V gene: TRBV30
D gene: TRBD1
J gene: TRBJ2-2

CDR3 DNA: TGCGCCAGCAGCCCAGGGACTAGCGGGAGCGGCGAGCAGTTCTTC
CDR3 protein: CASSPGTSGSGEQFF
clone size: -
V gene: TRBV5-1
D gene: TRBD2
J gene: TRBJ2-1

CDR3 DNA: TGTGCCAGCAGCTCGGACGCCCGCACAGATACGCAGTATTTT
CDR3 protein: CASSSDARTDTQYF
clone size: -
V gene: TRBV9
D gene: -
J gene: TRBJ2-3

CDR3 DNA: TGTGCCAGCGTAAAAAGCACAGATACGCAGTATTTT
CDR3 protein: CASVKSTDTQYF
clone size: -
V gene: TRBV7-9
D gene: -
J gene: TRBJ2-3

CDR3 DNA: TGTGCCAGCAGTCCTTGGACAGGGATCTACGAGCAGTACTTC
CDR3 protein: CASSPWTGIYEQYF
clone size: -
V gene: TRBV28
D gene: TRBD1
J gene: TRBJ2-7

CDR3 DNA: TGTGCCAGCAGCTTAAACCAGAACACTGAAGCTTTCTTT
CDR3 protein: CASSLNQNTEAFF
clone size: few
V gene: TRBV5-4
D gene: -
J gene: TRBJ1-1

CDR3 DNA: TGTGCCAGCAGCTTAGCGCGGGGGCAGCGCCCGGGGAATGAGCAGTTCTTC
CDR3 protein: CASSLARGQRPGNEQFF
clone size: -
V gene: TRBV7-8
D gene: -
J gene: TRBJ2-1

CDR3 DNA: TGTGCCAGCAGGATGGGACTAGCGGGAGCCATTGAGCAGTTCTTC
CDR3 protein: CASRMGLAGAIEQFF
clone size: -
V gene: TRBV2
D gene: TRBD2
J gene: TRBJ2-1

CDR3 DNA: TGCGCCAGCAGCCCAGGACAGGGGGCCTTAAACACTGAAGCTTTCTTT
CDR3 protein: CASSPGQGALNTEAFF
clone size: -
V gene: TRBV5-1
D gene: TRBD1
J gene: TRBJ1-1

CDR3 DNA: TGTGCCAGCAGCTTAGGGGTTAGCGGCCAAGCAGATACGCAGTATTTT
CDR3 protein: CASSLGVSGQADTQYF
clone size: -
V gene: TRBV7-8
D gene: -
J gene: TRBJ2-3

CDR3 DNA: TGTGCCAGCAGCTTGGGGCAGGGTAACGTCTACGAGCAGTACTTC
CDR3 protein: CASSLGQGNVYEQYF
clone size: -
V gene: TRBV5-4
D gene: -
J gene: TRBJ2-7